These 28 T cell receptor beta chains were sequenced from one sample in a study of T-cell memory formation after mild COVID-19. From the 5' RACE reads, TCRdb called clonotypes with MiXCR, one entry per CDR3 protein. Of around 400,000 distinct CDR3 sequences in the sample, 20% to 30% were seen once. Sequencing was done on a sample of PBMCs or a T cell subset sorted from them (not recorded which). These receptors were taken from an adult woman who had mild COVID-19 (a few samples of this study predate the infection). Cell type and time point are not known.

This clonotype was counted a few times. The V call is TRBV15, the J call TRBJ1-3; no reliable D call. The CDR3 is 14 amino acids. Trimming took 6 bases from V and 0 from J, leaving 9 bases between them. Germline V lookup: CDR1 LNHNV, CDR2 YYDKDF (reference sequence). Here the CDR3 DNA reads TGTGCCACCAGGCCCCGGGGCTCTGGAAACACCATATATTTT. Its protein product is CATRPRGSGNTIYF.

This chain joins TRBV6-5 and TRBJ2-1; D is uncertain. Germline V gives CDR1 MNHEY, CDR2 SVGAGI. The CDR3 length is 12 residues. The V end was cut by 6 bases, the J end by 6 bases, with 9 bases between. CDR3 in DNA: TGTGCCAGCAGGAGTACACCCAATGAGCAGTTCTTC. Its protein product is CASRSTPNEQFF.

At least ten counts were recorded for this clonotype. This rearrangement joins TRBV7-9 to TRBJ2-3; TRBD1 agrees at 9 bases. Looked up from germline, CDR1 is SEHNR and CDR2 is FQNEAQ (reference sequence). J gave up 1 base and V 5 bases, and 4 bases lay outside the gene matches. The CDR3 length is 15 residues. The CDR3 loop is CASSRRQGGTDTQYF. The CDR3 DNA sequence: TGTGCCAGCAGCCGCAGACAGGGGGGCACAGATACGCAGTATTTT. Using reference TRBV7-9 and TRBJ2-3 for the parts outside the CDR3, the full variable domain is DTGVSQNPRHKITKRGQNVTFRCDPISEHNRLYWYRQTLGQGPEFLTYFQNEAQLEKSRLLSDRFSAERPKGSFSTLEIQRTEQGDSAMYLCASSRRQGGTDTQYFGPGTRLTVL.

This clonotype was detected a few times. The gene calls are TRBV30 and TRBJ2-5; D remains unclear. The CDR3 is 12 residues long. Germline assignment: CDR1 GTSNPN and CDR2 SVGIG (reference sequence). Trimming took off 5 bases at V and 5 bases at J, with 12 bases between the two ends. The CDR3: CAWGKVGETQYF. In DNA form, the CDR3 reads TGTGCCTGGGGGAAAGTGGGGGAGACCCAGTACTTC. Based on the CDR3 plus reference TRBV30 and TRBJ2-5, the full variable domain is SQTIHQWPATLVQPVGSPLSLECTVEGTSNPNLYWYRQAAGRGLQLLFYSVGIGQISSEVPQNLSASRPQDRQFILSSKKLLLSDSGFYLCAWGKVGETQYFGPGTRLLVL.

As regards this clonotype: Germline and junction disagree at one end, which may indicate a read error. The chain joins TRBV5-6 to TRBJ2-1; D could derive from TRBD1 or TRBD2 (5 bases each). Germline CDR1 reads SGHDT; CDR2 reads YYEEEE. The CDR3 length is 11 residues. CDR3: CASSLERGILF. CDR3 in DNA: TGTGCCAGCAGCTTGGAGAGGGGTATACTCTTC.

The chain joins TRBV7-9 to TRBJ2-7, with TRBD1 matching over 7 bases. V gave up 1 base and J gave up 4 bases; unmatched junction bases: 7. Germline CDR1 is SEHNR and CDR2 is FQNEAQ (reference sequence). This CDR3 has 15 residues. The CDR3 DNA is TGTGCCAGCAGCTTAGTACAGGGGCTGCCATACGAGCAGTACTTC. Amino acid sequence: CASSLVQGLPYEQYF.

This clonotype has just a few counts. This chain joins TRBV12-3 or TRBV12-4 and TRBJ2-2; no reliable D call. This CDR3 has 11 residues. Trimming pared 9 bases from V and 5 bases from J, leaving 7 bases between. CDR3 in amino acids: CASYRTGELFF. In nucleotides, the CDR3 is TGTGCCAGTTATAGGACCGGGGAGCTGTTTTTT.

This clonotype was recorded a few times. This rearrangement joins TRBV20-1 to TRBJ2-1; the D gene is possibly TRBD2 (5 bases). The length of the CDR3 is 14 residues. Between the trimmed V and J ends, which lost 5 bases and 0 bases, there was a span of 11 bases. Germline values: CDR1 DFQATT, CDR2 SNEGSKA (reference sequence). The CDR3 bases are TGCAGTGCTGAATCCGGAGGCTCCTACAATGAGCAGTTCTTC. Encoded protein: CSAESGGSYNEQFF.

This clonotype has a single count. The gene calls are TRBV27 and TRBJ2-1; 7 bases are a match to TRBD2. Germline loops: CDR1 MNHEY, CDR2 SMNVEV (reference sequence). The CDR3 is 15 amino acids. V trimming: 7 bases; J trimming: 4 bases; junction bases outside the gene matches: 10. The CDR3 bases are TGTGCCAGCACCCCTGGGCCTAGCGGATACAATGAGCAGTTCTTC. It yields the protein CASTPGPSGYNEQFF.

This clonotype was detected a few times. The rearrangement links TRBV5-6 to TRBJ1-5; TRBD1 matches 8 bases. V lost 3 bases, J lost 5 bases, and 7 bases stayed unmatched. Germline V gives CDR1 SGHDT, CDR2 YYEEEE. The CDR3 sequence is 15 residues long. The CDR3 DNA sequence: TGTGCCAGCAGCTCGGCCGGGACAGGCGATCAGCCCCAGCATTTT. As protein: CASSSAGTGDQPQHF.

This clonotype showed up just a few times. This chain links TRBV7-2 with TRBJ1-4; D is uncertain. This CDR3 is built from 15 residues. The V end was cut by 5 bases, the J end by 6 bases, with 16 bases between. CDR1 and CDR2 (germline): SGHTA, FQGNSA. The DNA for the CDR3 is TGTGCCAGCAGCGCTTCGGCTCGAACGTATGAAAAACTGTTTTTT. Translated: CASSASARTYEKLFF.

V usage is TRBV5-1 and J usage is TRBJ1-2, with TRBD1 identical over 8 bases. This CDR3 comprises 17 residues. The germline V gene has CDR1 SGHRS and CDR2 YFSETQ. J lost 7 bases, V lost 0 bases, and 14 bases had no gene match. Here the CDR3 reads CASSLETGENPDLGYTF. The CDR3, as DNA: TGCGCCAGCAGCTTGGAGACAGGGGAGAACCCAGACCTTGGCTACACCTTC.

The CDR3, as DNA: TGTGCCAGCTTAGGGGGAGGGCGGGAGACCCAGTACTTC. Translating it yields CASLGGGRETQYF. The chain couples TRBV21-1 to TRBJ2-5; the D call in the table, TRBD2, was not verified against the DNA. TRBV21-1 is flagged as a pseudogene. The CDR3 has 13 amino acids.

This clonotype was counted between two and nine times. V is TRBV11-3 and J is TRBJ2-3, with 13 bases identical to TRBD2. The CDR3 has 16 residues. Germline lookup yields CDR1 SGHNT and CDR2 YENEEA. V lost 4 bases to trimming and J lost 4 bases; unmatched junction nucleotides: 5. CDR3 sequence reads: CASSYRGLAGADTQYF. CDR3 in DNA: TGTGCCAGCAGCTACCGCGGACTAGCGGGAGCAGATACGCAGTATTTT.

This clonotype was seen a handful of times. The CDR3 spells CASSKNTRDTQYF. Here the CDR3 DNA reads TGTGCCAGCAGTAAAAACACTCGGGATACGCAGTATTTT. J is TRBJ2-3 and V is TRBV25-1, with D unclear. V gave up 5 bases and J gave up 6 bases, with 12 bases separating them. Germline CDR1 reads MGHDK; CDR2 reads SYGVNS. The CDR3 length is 13 residues.

CDR3 DNA: TGCGCCAGCAGCCAAGGGGCAGGGGATGGCTACACCTTC. This codes for CASSQGAGDGYTF. The chain has TRBV4-3 and TRBJ1-2; D perhaps matches TRBD1 (6 bases). V gave up 1 base and J gave up 6 bases, with 9 bases separating them. Looked up from germline, CDR1 is LGHNA and CDR2 is YSLEER. This CDR3 comprises 13 residues.

There are a few counts of this clonotype. The rearrangement joins TRBV12-3 or TRBV12-4 to TRBJ1-6; weak D call: TRBD1 (6 bases). Trimming removed 3 bases from V and 7 bases from J, with 10 bases in between. The CDR3 extends over 14 amino acids. The CDR3 loop is CASSFQGGNSPLHF. Here the CDR3 DNA reads TGTGCCAGCAGTTTCCAAGGGGGGAATTCACCCCTCCACTTT.

V gene TRBV7-6 combines with J gene TRBJ1-1, with TRBD1 matching over 8 bases. The V segment lost 5 bases and the J segment 6 bases; nucleotides outside the gene matches: 11. Germline V CDR1 and CDR2: SGHVS, FNYEAQ. This CDR3 has 15 residues. The CDR3, as DNA: TGTGCCAGCAGCACTCGGACAGGGCCGGCGGCTGAAGCTTTCTTT. Protein: CASSTRTGPAAEAFF.

Only a few counts were recorded for this clonotype. The V call is TRBV18, the J call TRBJ2-5; D is perhaps TRBD2 (6 bases). Trimming left V 1 base short and J 4 bases short, with 10 bases between. The CDR3 length is 14 residues. Germline V gene lookup returns CDR1 KGHSH and CDR2 LQKENI. Here the CDR3 reads CASSPQAGRETQYF. As DNA, the CDR3 is TGTGCCAGCTCACCACAGGCGGGGCGAGAGACCCAGTACTTC.

This clonotype appeared many times. The chain employs TRBV12-3 or TRBV12-4 and TRBJ2-5; 8 positions agree with TRBD1. Unmatched junction bases numbered 6, after V lost 5 bases and J lost 4 bases. The CDR3 is made up of 14 amino acids. CDR3 nucleotide sequence: TGTGCCAGCAGTGTCACAGGGGGAGGAGAGACCCAGTACTTC. This encodes CASSVTGGGETQYF.

The rearrangement joins TRBV2 to TRBJ2-5, with D maybe TRBD1 (6 bases). This CDR3 has 13 amino acids. Trimming left V 4 bases short and J 4 bases short, with 10 bases between. Germline lookup yields CDR1 SNHLY and CDR2 FYNNEI. The CDR3, as DNA: TGTGCCAGCAGTGGTGGGGGCCTAGAGACCCAGTACTTC. This sequence encodes CASSGGGLETQYF. The whole variable domain, remainder taken from reference TRBV2 and TRBJ2-5, is EPEVTQTPSHQVTQMGQEVILRCVPISNHLYFYWYRQILGQKVEFLVSFYNNEISEKSEIFDDQFSVERPDGSNFTLKIRSTKLEDSAMYFCASSGGGLETQYFGPGTRLLVL.

This clonotype was seen a handful of times. The J gene is TRBJ2-1, the V gene TRBV12-3 or TRBV12-4; 10 bases are shared with TRBD2. This CDR3 has 12 amino acids. Trimming at V came to 11 bases and at J to 12 bases, leaving 10 bases not matched to a gene. The DNA of the CDR3 is TGTGCCGCCGCGAGGGGGACTAGCGCGCAGTTCTTC. Translating gives CAAARGTSAQFF.

This clonotype was seen only a few times. DNA of the CDR3: TGCGCCAGCAGCTTAGGGACAGGGGGCCGCGGCTACACCTTC. Residues: CASSLGTGGRGYTF. V and J are TRBV5-1 and TRBJ1-2; 12 nucleotides align to TRBD1. CDR3 length equals 14 residues. The J segment lost 8 bases and the V segment lost 2 bases, leaving 4 bases of the junction unmatched. Germline V gives CDR1 SGHRS, CDR2 YFSETQ.

The rearrangement uses TRBV7-7 and TRBJ2-3; weak D call: TRBD2 (6 bases). This CDR3 has 16 amino acids. The ends were cut back, 5 bases at V and 1 base at J, with 16 bases in the middle. Germline V gives CDR1 SSHAT, CDR2 FNYEAQ (reference sequence). The CDR3 DNA follows: TGTGCCAGCAGCCCCACCTCGCAGCGGGGCACAGATACGCAGTATTTT. This encodes CASSPTSQRGTDTQYF.

This clonotype was observed a few times. In DNA form, the CDR3 reads TGCAGTGCTATAAGACTAGCGGCTGTCACCCACGAGCAGTACTTC. Translation: CSAIRLAAVTHEQYF. The V call is TRBV20-1, the J call TRBJ2-7, with 9 bases identical to TRBD2. V lost 4 bases, J lost 5 bases, and 12 bases stayed unmatched. The length of the CDR3 is 15 residues. Germline CDR1 and CDR2: DFQATT and SNEGSKA (reference sequence).

The chain recombines TRBV7-2 with TRBJ2-7, with D hard to call. The V gene's germline CDR1 is SGHTA and CDR2 FQGNSA. V lost 3 bases and J 0 bases, leaving 9 bases between the germline ends. The CDR3 length is 14 residues. The DNA of the CDR3 is TGTGCCAGCAGCTTTGGACCTAGCTCCTACGAGCAGTACTTC. This translates into CASSFGPSSYEQYF.

The CDR3: CASSERGEWGQETQYF. The DNA for the CDR3 is TGTGCCAGCAGTGAAAGAGGGGAGTGGGGGCAAGAGACCCAGTACTTC. This chain joins TRBV25-1 and TRBJ2-5; D tentatively fits TRBD1 or TRBD2 (5 bases each). This CDR3 contains 16 residues. Germline CDR1 MGHDK, CDR2 SYGVNS. The germline V and J ends were trimmed by 2 bases and 2 bases, with 15 bases remaining between them.

The chain joins TRBV6-2 or TRBV6-3 to TRBJ2-7, with TRBD1 as a possible D gene (6 bases). Germline-derived CDR1 and CDR2 are MNHEY and SVGEGT. CDR3 length equals 16 residues. With 7 bases removed from V and 3 bases from J, the gap between germline ends came to 22 bases. CDR3 region: CASTPALQGSYYEQYF. The CDR3 DNA sequence: TGTGCCAGCACCCCAGCCTTACAGGGCTCCTACTACGAGCAGTACTTC.